This T cell receptor beta chain was sequenced during a study of cytomegalovirus exposure and HLA in healthy donors. Primers: 60 Vbeta forward and 13 Jbeta reverse. The assay was immunoSEQ multiplex PCR, and TCRdb's table has in-frame clones only and misses some. The sample includes around 170,000 clones, roughly 76% of them seen just once. General study points: Several V segments, TRBV6-2 and TRBV6-3 among them, could not be told apart and were dropped. Per published accounts, TCR beta sequences correctly predicted the HLA-A and HLA-B alleles of most subjects.

Points on this clone: The antigen is not known.

Per germline, CDR1 LNHNV and CDR2 YYDKDF (reference sequence). The junction had 5 bases not matched to a gene; V was cut back by 1 base and J by 7 bases. The CDR3 contains 17 residues. The sequence derives from a man in his forties or fifties in good health and CMV-seropositive. Sequences were obtained from PBMCs. The chain uses TRBV15 and TRBJ2-2, with TRBD2 identical over 14 bases. The CDR3 spells CATSRGRLAGGVGELFF. CDR3 DNA: TGTGCCACCAGCAGAGGCCGACTAGCGGGGGGGGTCGGGGAGCTGTTTTTT.